This TCR beta chain comes out of a study of T cell repertoires in cytomegalovirus infection. The wider study: Public TCR beta signatures provided an indication of both CMV infection and a matching HLA type. Study-level points and caveats: Dominant in the ex vivo response were TCR beta clonotypes restricted by HLA-C and specific for CMV.

TCRdb re-analysed the reads in MiXCR, keeping a single row per CDR3 protein. The table lists some 230,000 distinct CDR3 sequences, approximately 24% of them singletons. This clonotype has a count of ten or more. Its cognate antigen is unknown. The CDR3 loop spans 14 amino acids. Germline CDR1 reads SEHNR; CDR2 reads FQNEAQ (reference sequence). Deletions cut 5 bases from V and 1 base from J, with 11 bases between. The clonotype comes from a human donor in good health (CMV status not recorded). Some clones in this sample may be carry-over from other donors' samples. The sequenced sample consisted of CD8+ T cells from PBMCs. The chain recombines TRBV7-9 with TRBJ1-1; D uncertain. The CDR3 reads CASSGELRNTEAFF. The DNA for the CDR3 is TGTGCCAGCAGCGGAGAACTGAGGAACACTGAAGCTTTCTTT.